The sequence of this T cell receptor beta chain was determined in a study of T-cell memory formation after mild COVID-19. Germline assignment: CDR1 MNHEY and CDR2 SVGEGT. With 8 bases removed from V and 0 bases from J, the gap between germline ends came to 11 bases. The CDR3 spans 15 residues. TCRdb re-called the 5' RACE reads through MiXCR, storing one row per CDR3 protein. The sample records roughly 45,000 distinct CDR3 sequences, 25% to 35% being singletons. V is TRBV6-2 or TRBV6-3 and J is TRBJ2-6; D unresolved. The sample consisted of PBMCs or a T cell subset sorted from them (not recorded which). The clonotype was recovered from a man in his late teens or twenties who had mild COVID-19 (a few samples of this study predate the infection). Cell type and time point are not known. The CDR3 DNA sequence: TGTGCCAGCCTTCCCCGTAGCTCTGGGGCCAACGTCCTGACTTTC. Translating it yields CASLPRSSGANVLTF.